The rows below give T cell receptor beta chains drawn from one sample of a study of blood T cells in healthy people across ages. In TCRdb, the 5' RACE reads were re-called with MiXCR into one record per CDR3 protein. The data contain around 650,000 distinct CDR3 sequences, about 30% of them seen just once; the ten biggest clones take up over 15%. The sequenced material came from blood. These receptors came from a woman of 80 years or more in good health. CDR3s include the opening cysteine and the closing phenylalanine or tryptophan. The D gene is left open where the match is weak. The size field is filled for only some rows; it gives once, few, many or a size class.

D,V,J,size,CDR3,DNA
TRBD1,TRBV20-1,TRBJ1-6,few,CSALRTGTNSPLHF,TGCAGTGCTCTCCGGACAGGGACGAATTCACCCCTCCACTTT
.,TRBV12-3/TRBV12-4,TRBJ2-3,many,CASRPLVGGTYTDTQYF,TGTGCCAGCAGACCGTTAGTTGGCGGAACCTACACAGATACGCAGTATTTT
.,TRBV20-1,TRBJ2-7,once,CSASQGGWYEQYF,TGCAGTGCTAGCCAGGGGGGGTGGTACGAGCAGTACTTC
.,TRBV4-2,TRBJ2-1,many,CASSQDQGEREQFF,TGTGCCAGCAGCCAAGATCAGGGAGAACGGGAGCAGTTCTTC
.,TRBV18,TRBJ2-5,many,CASSPWVTQETQYF,TGTGCCAGCTCACCCTGGGTCACCCAAGAGACCCAGTACTTC
.,TRBV5-8,TRBJ2-5,many,CASSSGRVPAETQYF,TGTGCCAGCAGCTCTGGTCGGGTCCCGGCAGAGACCCAGTACTTC
.,TRBV15,TRBJ1-2,many,CATRDLYGYTF,TGTGCCACCAGGGACCTCTATGGCTACACCTTC
.,TRBV3-1,TRBJ2-2,many,CASTRQNTGELFF,TGTGCCAGCACCAGACAGAACACCGGGGAGCTGTTTTTT
.,TRBV7-9,TRBJ2-1,many,CASSYPGGGEQFF,TGTGCCAGCAGCTATCCAGGGGGAGGTGAGCAGTTCTTC
.,TRBV20-1,TRBJ2-7,.,CSARELQGFRQYF,TGCAGTGCTAGAGAGCTACAGGGTTTTAGGCAGTACTTC
.,TRBV7-9,TRBJ2-1,many,CASSPSLEQFF,TGTGCCAGCAGCCCCTCGCTTGAGCAGTTCTTC
TRBD2,TRBV6-1,TRBJ2-2,.,CASSLAGGLVVSGELFF,TGTGCCAGCAGTCTAGCGGGGGGGCTAGTAGTCAGCGGGGAGCTGTTTTTT
.,TRBV7-3,TRBJ2-2,.,CASSLTLNRAGELFF,TGTGCCAGCAGCTTAACGTTAAATCGTGCCGGGGAGCTGTTTTTT
.,TRBV2,TRBJ1-2,few,CASSTGGGAIEGYTF,TGTGCCAGCAGTACGGGAGGGGGGGCGATTGAAGGCTACACCTTC
TRBD2,TRBV28,TRBJ2-2,many,CASSLGWSIRGDTGELFF,TGTGCCAGCAGTTTAGGATGGTCCATCCGGGGGGACACCGGGGAGCTGTTTTTT
TRBD1,TRBV6-5,TRBJ1-4,few,CASSLRQGGSEKLFF,TGTGCCAGCAGCCTTAGACAGGGTGGTTCCGAAAAACTGTTTTTT
.,TRBV4-3,TRBJ2-7,.,CASSQDAGGTGYEQYF,TGCGCCAGCAGCCAAGACGCCGGCGGGACTGGCTACGAGCAGTACTTC
.,TRBV20-1,TRBJ2-5,.,CSASGLAGTQYF,TGCAGTGCTAGTGGGCTAGCTGGGACCCAGTACTTC
TRBD1,TRBV3-1,TRBJ2-3,few,CASSGRTGGISTDTQYF,TGTGCCAGCAGCGGACGGACAGGGGGTATCAGCACAGATACGCAGTATTTT
TRBD2,TRBV6-1,TRBJ2-5,.,CASTYNGGIETQYF,TGTGCCAGCACATATAACGGGGGGATTGAGACCCAGTACTTC
.,TRBV20-1,TRBJ1-1,few,CSARRLRTEAFF,TGCAGTGCTAGAAGGCTGCGCACTGAAGCTTTCTTT
.,TRBV28,TRBJ1-2,few,CASFPNRGGTAANYGYTF,TGTGCCAGCTTTCCTAACCGGGGGGGGACGGCCGCTAACTATGGCTACACCTTC
.,TRBV6-2/TRBV6-3,TRBJ2-5,many,CASSQRGTQYF,TGTGCCAGCAGCCAAAGAGGGACCCAGTACTTC
TRBD1,TRBV20-1,TRBJ2-7,.,CSARDIQGENSYEQYF,TGCAGTGCTAGAGATATACAGGGGGAAAACTCCTACGAGCAGTACTTC
TRBD1,TRBV6-2/TRBV6-3,TRBJ1-2,many,CASSSLWDRDNGYTF,TGTGCCAGCAGTTCCCTCTGGGACAGGGATAATGGCTACACCTTC
.,TRBV7-6,TRBJ1-3,.,CASSLVPEGSGNTIYF,TGTGCCAGCAGCTTAGTACCTGAGGGTTCAGGAAACACCATATATTTT
TRBD2,TRBV3-1,TRBJ2-3,many,CASSQRRGTSGTSTDTQYF,TGTGCCAGCAGCCAACGGCGGGGGACTAGCGGGACATCCACAGATACGCAGTATTTT
.,TRBV9,TRBJ2-1,.,CASSVLGSSYNEQFF,TGTGCCAGCAGCGTCCTTGGGAGCTCCTACAATGAGCAGTTCTTC
.,TRBV6-1,TRBJ2-7,few,CAGSDRYEQYF,TGTGCCGGCAGTGATAGGTACGAGCAGTACTTC
.,TRBV7-9,TRBJ2-4,many,CASSPILAAKNIQYF,TGTGCCAGCAGCCCGATTTTGGCGGCCAAAAACATTCAGTACTTC
.,TRBV24-1,TRBJ2-7,.,CATSDGGSYEQYF,TGTGCCACCAGTGATGGAGGCTCCTACGAGCAGTACTTC
.,TRBV5-1,TRBJ2-7,.,CASGLSGNEQYF,TGCGCCAGCGGCTTGTCCGGAAATGAGCAGTACTTC
.,TRBV29-1,TRBJ2-1,.,CSAKNGDEQFF,TGCAGCGCCAAAAATGGGGATGAGCAGTTCTTC
.,TRBV29-1,TRBJ2-2,.,CSVEEGPGTGELFF,TGCAGCGTTGAGGAGGGGCCTGGGACCGGGGAGCTGTTTTTT
TRBD2,TRBV10-3,TRBJ2-7,once,CAIRAGTSGSDEQYF,TGTGCCATCAGAGCCGGGACTAGCGGGAGCGACGAGCAGTACTTC
.,TRBV4-3,TRBJ2-3,many,CASSQLRDTRGTDTQYF,TGCGCCAGCAGCCAACTCAGAGACACCCGGGGCACAGATACGCAGTATTTT
TRBD2,TRBV2,TRBJ2-3,many,CASSERRTSGPSSPDTQYF,TGTGCCAGCAGTGAGAGAAGGACTAGCGGGCCCTCTTCCCCAGATACGCAGTATTTT
.,TRBV6-2/TRBV6-3,TRBJ2-1,many,CASSYFTVGRDEQFF,TGTGCCAGCAGTTACTTTACAGTAGGTAGGGATGAGCAGTTCTTC
.,TRBV6-1,TRBJ2-1,many,CATLDGVEQFF,TGTGCCACCTTGGACGGGGTAGAGCAGTTCTTC
TRBD1,TRBV5-5,TRBJ1-1,.,CASSLSTGEYTEAFF,TGTGCCAGCAGCTTATCGACAGGGGAATACACTGAAGCTTTCTTT